Presented here are 24 T cell receptor beta chains from one specimen sequenced in a study of technical replicates of blood from several donors. Measured with immunoSEQ multiplex PCR; TCRdb has only the in-frame clones, and not every one. The sample shows more than 75,000 clones, around 94% of them seen only once. The specimen sequenced was T cells isolated from PBMCs. These receptor sequences come from a human donor in good health.

The J gene is TRBJ2-5, the V gene TRBV5-1, with a tentative D call TRBD1 (6 bases). This CDR3 contains 13 residues. Germline-derived CDR1 and CDR2 are SGHRS and YFSETQ. Trimming removed 1 base at V and 4 bases at J, with 8 bases between. In DNA form, the CDR3 reads TGCGCCAGCAGCTTGACAGGGAGAGAGACCCAGTACTTC. Protein sequence: CASSLTGRETQYF.

In its sample, this clone was seen once. V gene TRBV5-6 combines with J gene TRBJ1-3; D remains unclear. Germline V CDR1 and CDR2: SGHDT, YYEEEE. This CDR3 has 13 amino acids. V was cut by 3 bases and J by 3 bases, with 7 bases left in between. The CDR3 nucleotides are TGTGCCAGCAGCTACTCCGGTGGAAACACCATATATTTT. Its protein product is CASSYSGGNTIYF.

The chain has TRBV4-1 and TRBJ1-1; 8 bases are shared with TRBD1. CDR1 MGHRA and CDR2 YSYEKL come from the germline V gene. The CDR3 runs to 17 residues. V trimming: 4 bases; J trimming: 1 base; junction bases outside the gene matches: 11. CDR3 residues: CASSRVDRGSENTEAFF. The CDR3 DNA sequence: TGCGCCAGCAGCCGAGTCGACAGGGGAAGCGAGAACACTGAAGCTTTCTTT.

V usage is TRBV4-3 and J usage is TRBJ2-7, with D maybe TRBD1 (6 bases). Germline V lookup: CDR1 LGHNA, CDR2 YSLEER. V was cut by 1 base and J by 4 bases, with 11 bases left in between. The CDR3 sequence is 14 residues long. CDR3 in DNA: TGCGCCAGCAGCCAAGGTTTCCAGGGGTACGAGCAGTACTTC. Translation: CASSQGFQGYEQYF.

This chain joins TRBV6-6 and TRBJ2-7, with 7 bases lining up with TRBD1. Germline loops: CDR1 MNHNY, CDR2 SVGAGI (reference sequence). After removal of 2 bases from V and 5 bases from J, the junction contained 9 bases not matched to a gene. The CDR3 has 15 amino acids. The CDR3 here is CASSYRDRVLNEQYF. CDR3 DNA sequence: TGTGCCAGCAGTTACCGAGACAGGGTTCTGAACGAGCAGTACTTC.

The chain recombines TRBV28 with TRBJ2-7; 8 nucleotides match TRBD2. V shed 9 bases, J shed 2 bases, and the junction held 15 bases outside the gene matches. CDR3 length: 16 residues. Germline V CDR1 and CDR2: MDHEN, SYDVKM. CDR3 region: CASFGLAGYPTYEQYF. The CDR3 DNA sequence: TGTGCCAGTTTTGGGCTAGCGGGCTACCCGACCTACGAGCAGTACTTC.

This chain connects TRBV28 to TRBJ2-7; 7 nucleotides align to TRBD1. Germline V gene lookup returns CDR1 MDHEN and CDR2 SYDVKM. V lost 2 bases to trimming and J lost 4 bases; unmatched junction nucleotides: 5. The CDR3 has 14 amino acids. The CDR3 DNA reads TGTGCCAGCAGTTTAGCGACAGGGACGTACGAGCAGTACTTC. Translating it yields CASSLATGTYEQYF.

This chain uses TRBV4-1 with TRBJ2-1; D is uncertain. The CDR3 covers 11 residues. The V end lost 4 bases, the J end lost 10 bases, and 8 bases lay between the germline ends. The germline V gene encodes CDR1 MGHRA and CDR2 YSYEKL. The CDR3 loop reads CASSRRGEQFF. DNA of the CDR3: TGCGCCAGCAGCCGCCGAGGCGAGCAGTTCTTC.

This clone has a single count. The chain couples TRBV2 to TRBJ2-7, with a weak D call TRBD2 (6 bases). The V end was cut by 4 bases, the J end by 0 bases, with 10 bases between. Germline CDR1 and CDR2: SNHLY and FYNNEI. The CDR3 is 14 amino acids. Here the CDR3 reads CASSVLGLSYEQYF. The CDR3 DNA sequence: TGTGCCAGCAGTGTATTGGGACTCTCCTACGAGCAGTACTTC.

The chain links TRBV7-3 to TRBJ2-7; 7 bases agree with TRBD2. Germline values: CDR1 SGHTA, CDR2 FQGTGA. Trimming removed 4 bases from V and 4 bases from J; junction bases left unmatched: 10. There are 15 residues in the CDR3. This chain's CDR3 is CASSSPPGGGYEQYF. The CDR3 DNA is TGTGCCAGCAGCTCTCCCCCTGGGGGGGGATACGAGCAGTACTTC.

The CDR3 sequence: CASRGQGPNTEAFF. CDR3 in DNA: TGCGCCAGCAGGGGACAGGGGCCGAACACTGAAGCTTTCTTT. The chain employs TRBV10-1 and TRBJ1-1; 10 bases align to TRBD1. The germline V gene has CDR1 WNHNN and CDR2 SYGVQD (reference sequence). The CDR3 is 14 residues long. V lost 6 bases and J lost 1; bases outside the gene matches: 2.

This clone was detected once. The rearrangement uses TRBV27 and TRBJ1-5, with a weak D call TRBD1 (6 bases). Germline V lookup: CDR1 MNHEY, CDR2 SMNVEV (reference sequence). This CDR3 has 14 residues. The V end was cut by 7 bases, the J end by 5 bases, with 15 bases between. The CDR3 DNA sequence: TGTGCCAGCACTATATGGGCAGGGGATCAGCCCCAGCATTTT. Translation gives CASTIWAGDQPQHF.

The chain recombines TRBV30 with TRBJ2-3; 8 bases match TRBD2. V dropped 3 bases and J dropped 14; count of bases not matched to a gene: 7. This CDR3 has 11 residues. CDR1 and CDR2 from the germline V gene are GTSNPN and SVGIG (reference sequence). The CDR3 DNA follows: TGTGCCTGGAGCCGAACTAGCGGATGGTATTTT. Its translation: CAWSRTSGWYF. Variable domain in full (rest from reference TRBV30 and TRBJ2-3): SQTIHQWPATLVQPVGSPLSLECTVEGTSNPNLYWYRQAAGRGLQLLFYSVGIGQISSEVPQNLSASRPQDRQFILSSKKLLLSDSGFYLCAWSRTSGWYFGPGTRLTVL.

The V call is TRBV6-6, the J call TRBJ1-5, with TRBD1 matching over 7 bases. The CDR3 consists of 15 residues. V trimming: 2 bases; J trimming: 5 bases; junction bases outside the gene matches: 6. The germline V gene encodes CDR1 MNHNY and CDR2 SVGAGI (reference sequence). CDR3 residues: CASSYEGARDQPQHF. In nucleotides, the CDR3 is TGTGCCAGCAGTTACGAGGGGGCGCGGGATCAGCCCCAGCATTTT.

The J gene is TRBJ1-2, the V gene TRBV4-2; weak D call: TRBD1 (5 bases). This CDR3 comprises 12 residues. Germline V gene data show CDR1 as LGHNA and CDR2 as YNFKEQ. V was cut by 3 bases and J by 8 bases, with 10 bases left in between. Here the CDR3 DNA reads TGTGCCAGCAGCCAGGTGGGGCGGGGCTACACCTTC. Its protein product is CASSQVGRGYTF.

The rearrangement joins TRBV28 to TRBJ1-2, with TRBD1 identical over 9 bases. With 2 bases clipped from V and 5 bases from J, the junction kept 6 bases outside the gene matches. The CDR3 is 15 amino acids. The germline V gene has CDR1 MDHEN and CDR2 SYDVKM. CDR3 coding DNA: TGTGCCAGCAGTTTACCCGGGACAGGGAGGTATGGCTACACCTTC. Amino acid sequence: CASSLPGTGRYGYTF.

The chain carries TRBV6-5 and TRBJ2-3, with 9 bases identical to TRBD2. The CDR3 totals 15 residues. Germline V gene lookup returns CDR1 MNHEY and CDR2 SVGAGI. The ends lost 0 bases at V and 3 bases at J; junction bases unmatched: 1. The CDR3 nucleotides read TGTGCCAGCAGTTACTCTAGCGGGAGTACAGATACGCAGTATTTT. Its protein product is CASSYSSGSTDTQYF.

The chain has TRBV2 and TRBJ2-1, with D tentatively TRBD1 (5 bases). V gave up 2 bases and J gave up 9 bases, with 11 bases separating them. Germline lookup yields CDR1 SNHLY and CDR2 FYNNEI. The CDR3 is 13 amino acids. The CDR3 DNA sequence: TGTGCCAGCAGTGAACAGGGTTTGAGTGAGCAGTTCTTC. This gives the protein CASSEQGLSEQFF. The variable domain in full, with the rest retrieved from reference TRBV2 and TRBJ2-1, is EPEVTQTPSHQVTQMGQEVILRCVPISNHLYFYWYRQILGQKVEFLVSFYNNEISEKSEIFDDQFSVERPDGSNFTLKIRSTKLEDSAMYFCASSEQGLSEQFFGPGTRLTVL.

The chain combines TRBV5-1 with TRBJ2-5; D not resolved. This CDR3 has 12 residues. The V and J ends lost 0 bases and 5 bases respectively, with 5 bases between them. The V gene's germline CDR1 is SGHRS and CDR2 YFSETQ. The CDR3 loop is CASSLARETQYF. The CDR3 DNA follows: TGCGCCAGCAGCTTGGCACGGGAGACCCAGTACTTC.

The V and J genes are TRBV29-1 and TRBJ1-2; 8 nucleotides line up with TRBD1. V lost 6 bases and J lost 8; bases outside the gene matches: 11. From germline, CDR1 is SQVTM and CDR2 ANQGSEA. The CDR3 totals 13 residues. CDR3 sequence reads: CSVHGGQEDGYTF. The CDR3 bases are TGCAGCGTGCATGGGGGACAGGAGGACGGCTACACCTTC.

This clone was seen only once. The V call is TRBV5-6, the J call TRBJ1-5; D remains unclear. Per germline, CDR1 SGHDT and CDR2 YYEEEE. The V end lost 1 base, the J end lost 7 bases, and 12 bases lay between the germline ends. CDR3 length equals 14 residues. The DNA for the CDR3 is TGTGCCAGCAGCTTGAGGGAGGGTATCCAGCCCCAGCATTTT. Its protein product is CASSLREGIQPQHF. Full variable domain (rest looked up from reference TRBV5-6 and TRBJ1-5): DAGVTQSPTHLIKTRGQQVTLRCSPKSGHDTVSWYQQALGQGPQFIFQYYEEEERQRGNFPDRFSGHQFPNYSSELNVNALLLGDSALYLCASSLREGIQPQHFGDGTRLSIL.

The chain has TRBV9 and TRBJ2-1; D unclear. The CDR3 sequence is 16 residues long. Trimming cost V 0 bases and J 0 bases, with 10 bases left between them. Germline CDR1 reads SGDLS; CDR2 reads YYNGEE. DNA of the CDR3: TGTGCCAGCAGCGTAGTAGCCAGATCCTCCTACAATGAGCAGTTCTTC. Encoded protein: CASSVVARSSYNEQFF.

The V gene is TRBV30, the J gene TRBJ1-2, with TRBD1 matching over 7 bases. V lost 2 bases to trimming and J lost 8 bases; unmatched junction nucleotides: 5. The CDR3 consists of 12 residues. CDR1 and CDR2 from the germline V gene are GTSNPN and SVGIG (reference sequence). The CDR3: CAWSPGQEGYTF. The CDR3 region has the DNA TGTGCCTGGAGTCCTGGACAGGAGGGCTACACCTTC.

This clone was detected once. J is TRBJ1-5 and V is TRBV10-3; 9 bases are a match to TRBD1. The CDR3 runs to 15 residues. V shed 4 bases and J 6 bases; nucleotides not matched to a gene: 7. Germline-derived CDR1 and CDR2 are ENHRY and SYGVKD. CDR3 DNA: TGTGCCATCAGTGGCTTACAGGGGGCCGGTCAGCCCCAGCATTTT. It encodes CAISGLQGAGQPQHF.